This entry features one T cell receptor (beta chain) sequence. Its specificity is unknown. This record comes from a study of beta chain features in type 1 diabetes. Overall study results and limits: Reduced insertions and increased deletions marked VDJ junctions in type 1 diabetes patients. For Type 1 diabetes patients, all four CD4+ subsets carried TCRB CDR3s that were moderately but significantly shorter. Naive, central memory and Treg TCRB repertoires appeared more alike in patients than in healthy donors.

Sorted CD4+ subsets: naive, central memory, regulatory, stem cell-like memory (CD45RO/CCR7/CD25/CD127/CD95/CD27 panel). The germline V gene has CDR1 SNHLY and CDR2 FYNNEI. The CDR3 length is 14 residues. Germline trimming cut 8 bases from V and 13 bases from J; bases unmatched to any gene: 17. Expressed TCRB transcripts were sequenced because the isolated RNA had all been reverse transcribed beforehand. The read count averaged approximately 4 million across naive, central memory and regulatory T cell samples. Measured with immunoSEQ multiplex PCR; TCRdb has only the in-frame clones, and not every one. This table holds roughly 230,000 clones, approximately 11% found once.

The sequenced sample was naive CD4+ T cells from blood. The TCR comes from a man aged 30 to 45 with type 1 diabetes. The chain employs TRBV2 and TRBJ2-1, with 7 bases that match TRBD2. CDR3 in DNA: TGTGCCAGCCTCAAAGAGACTAGCAGGTTTACCCAGTTCTTC. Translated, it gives CASLKETSRFTQFF.